Listed here are 23 T cell receptor beta chains from one sample, sequenced in a study of cytomegalovirus exposure and HLA in healthy donors. The study ran its PCR with 60 Vbeta and 13 Jbeta primers. Sequenced by immunoSEQ multiplex PCR; TCRdb stores in-frame clones only, minus some. This sample has roughly 110,000 clones; about 75% occur once, and the top ten carry roughly 2.5%. What was sequenced was PBMCs. The source of these receptors is a man between 35 and 55 years old in good health and CMV-seronegative.

This clone was counted a few times. The rearrangement joins TRBV5-4 to TRBJ2-2; D possibly corresponds to TRBD2 (6 bases). V gave up 4 bases and J gave up 7 bases, with 14 bases separating them. The CDR3 runs 14 residues. Germline assignment: CDR1 SGHNT and CDR2 YYREEE (reference sequence). Here the CDR3 DNA reads TGTGCCAGCAGCCTCCAGGGAGGTGGCGGGGAGCTGTTTTTT. Translation gives CASSLQGGGGELFF. Using reference TRBV5-4 and TRBJ2-2 for the parts outside the CDR3, the full variable domain is ETGVTQSPTHLIKTRGQQVTLRCSSQSGHNTVSWYQQALGQGPQFIFQYYREEENGRGNFPPRFSGLQFPNYSSELNVNALELDDSALYLCASSLQGGGGELFFGEGSRLTVL.

The chain employs TRBV9 and TRBJ2-7; D is perhaps TRBD1 (6 bases). The CDR3 has 14 residues. From germline, CDR1 is SGDLS and CDR2 YYNGEE. V lost 4 bases and J 3 bases, leaving 14 bases between the germline ends. The CDR3 here is CASSPDLDSYEQYF. In DNA form, the CDR3 reads TGTGCCAGCAGCCCAGACTTGGACAGCTACGAGCAGTACTTC.

This clone was observed once. The chain joins TRBV5-1 to TRBJ2-1; 10 bases line up with TRBD2. Germline values: CDR1 SGHRS, CDR2 YFSETQ. J gave up 8 bases and V 3 bases, and 5 bases lay outside the gene matches. The length of the CDR3 is 14 residues. Here the CDR3 DNA reads TGCGCCAGCAGCTCGGGACTAGCGATCGATGAGCAGTTCTTC. Its translation: CASSSGLAIDEQFF.

This clone was observed once. The chain couples TRBV11-2 to TRBJ2-7, with D possibly matching TRBD1 (5 bases). Germline V gene lookup returns CDR1 SGHAT and CDR2 FQNNGV. CDR3 size: 15 residues. V shed 5 bases and J shed 9 bases, with 23 bases lying between them. The CDR3 spells CASSVAPTGLRVQYF. The DNA for the CDR3 is TGTGCCAGCAGCGTAGCCCCTACAGGTCTACGTGTGCAGTACTTC.

The gene calls are TRBV11-3 and TRBJ1-1, with D maybe TRBD1 (5 bases). Trimming stripped 5 bases from V and 1 base from J, with 8 bases between. The CDR3 is 13 amino acids. Germline assignment: CDR1 SGHNT and CDR2 YENEEA. CDR3 sequence: CASSLGQNTEAFF. The CDR3 bases are TGTGCCAGCAGCCTAGGACAGAACACTGAAGCTTTCTTT. The full variable domain, completed using reference TRBV11-3 and TRBJ1-1, is EAGVVQSPRYKIIEKKQPVAFWCNPISGHNTLYWYLQNLGQGPELLIRYENEEAVDDSQLPKDRFSAERLKGVDSTLKIQPAELGDSAVYLCASSLGQNTEAFFGQGTRLTVV.

The chain has TRBV25-1 and TRBJ2-7; TRBD1 matches at 10 bases. CDR3 length: 15 residues. The V and J ends lost 4 bases and 3 bases, in that order; junction bases with no gene match: 6. From germline, CDR1 is MGHDK and CDR2 SYGVNS. CDR3 sequence (DNA): TGTGCCAGCAGTGGTAGTGGGACAGGGGTCTACGAGCAGTACTTC. Translation gives CASSGSGTGVYEQYF.

In nucleotides, the CDR3 is TGTGCCAGCGGGCCTCGAGCCCAAGAGACCCAGTACTTC. Its translation: CASGPRAQETQYF. This chain uses TRBV2 with TRBJ2-5; D is uncertain. CDR1 SNHLY and CDR2 FYNNEI come from the germline V gene. The CDR3 length is 13 residues. Trimming shortened V by 8 bases and J by 1 base, and 11 bases separated the two germline ends.

This chain joins TRBV6-1 and TRBJ1-5, with 10 bases aligning to TRBD1. The V gene's germline CDR1 is MNHNS and CDR2 SASEGT. The J segment lost 3 bases and the V segment lost 2 bases, leaving 4 bases of the junction unmatched. The CDR3 totals 16 residues. CDR3 nucleotides: TGTGCCAGCAGTGAATTGACAGGGGGCTTCAATCAGCCCCAGCATTTT. Protein product: CASSELTGGFNQPQHF.

V is TRBV4-2 and J is TRBJ2-7; tentative D call: TRBD2 (7 bases). This CDR3 is built from 16 residues. Germline CDR1 LGHNA, CDR2 YNFKEQ. Trimming removed 7 bases from V and 0 bases from J, with 19 bases in between. The CDR3 DNA sequence: TGTGCCAGCACCAAAGGCCGGGGGGCGGGCTCCTACGAGCAGTACTTC. Its translation is CASTKGRGAGSYEQYF.

The chain uses TRBV5-1 and TRBJ2-3; 9 bases agree with TRBD1. V trimming: 4 bases; J trimming: 6 bases; junction bases outside the gene matches: 9. The CDR3 is 15 amino acids. CDR1 SGHRS and CDR2 YFSETQ come from the germline V gene. The CDR3 protein is CASSETGGSVDTQYF. The CDR3 DNA follows: TGCGCCAGCAGCGAAACAGGGGGCTCGGTGGATACGCAGTATTTT.

The chain uses TRBV5-1 and TRBJ1-6; D is unclear. The CDR3 length is 16 residues. V shed 1 base and J shed 0 bases, with 8 bases lying between them. CDR1 is SGHRS and CDR2 is YFSETQ in the germline V gene. CDR3 DNA: TGCGCCAGCAGCTTGAGGGAGAACTCCTATAATTCACCCCTCCACTTT. Encoded protein: CASSLRENSYNSPLHF.

This clone was seen a few times. This chain joins TRBV2 and TRBJ1-2; D gene ambiguous. From germline, CDR1 is SNHLY and CDR2 FYNNEI. This CDR3 contains 14 residues. Trimming removed 4 bases at V and 4 bases at J, with 13 bases between. The CDR3 spells CASSAISGSYGYTF. The CDR3 DNA follows: TGTGCCAGCAGTGCCATCTCGGGGAGCTATGGCTACACCTTC.

J is TRBJ1-3 and V is TRBV6-6; TRBD1 aligns across 9 bases. This CDR3 spans 14 amino acids. Germline V gene data show CDR1 as MNHNY and CDR2 as SVGAGI (reference sequence). V was pared by 5 bases and J by 4 bases, with 3 bases of the junction left unmatched. CDR3 nucleotides: TGTGCCAGCAGTACAGGGGGCGTCGGAAACACCATATATTTT. This codes for CASSTGGVGNTIYF.

The CDR3 reads CASSLDGGLAGYTF. The CDR3 DNA reads TGTGCCAGCAGCTTAGACGGAGGTCTAGCTGGCTACACCTTC. The V call is TRBV7-3, the J call TRBJ1-2; D is uncertain. From germline, CDR1 is SGHTA and CDR2 FQGTGA. With 2 bases removed from V and 7 bases from J, the gap between germline ends came to 14 bases. The CDR3 extends over 14 amino acids.

This clone was detected a few times. This chain uses TRBV6-8 with TRBJ1-1; TRBD1 matches 7 bases. V shed 6 bases and J 0 bases; nucleotides not matched to a gene: 7. Germline V lookup: CDR1 MNHGY, CDR2 SAAAGT. CDR3 length equals 15 residues. The CDR3 nucleotides are TGTGCCAGCAGGGAATACAGGGGCGTGAACACTGAAGCTTTCTTT. Its translation is CASREYRGVNTEAFF.

In nucleotides, the CDR3 is TGTGCCAGTAGTTCGCAGGGGGTTGACAATCAGCCCCAGCATTTT. It codes for CASSSQGVDNQPQHF. V and J are TRBV19 and TRBJ1-5; 7 bases line up with TRBD1. CDR3 length equals 15 residues. Germline-derived CDR1 and CDR2 are LNHDA and SQIVND (reference sequence). V dropped 5 bases and J dropped 3; count of bases not matched to a gene: 7.

The V call is TRBV10-3, the J call TRBJ1-1, with TRBD1 as a possible D gene (6 bases). The germline V gene encodes CDR1 ENHRY and CDR2 SYGVKD. This CDR3 spans 14 amino acids. With 3 bases removed from V and 4 bases from J, the gap between germline ends came to 12 bases. Here the CDR3 reads CAISDRAGVTEAFF. For the CDR3, the DNA is TGTGCCATCAGTGACAGGGCAGGGGTCACTGAAGCTTTCTTT.

V and J are TRBV5-4 and TRBJ2-1; D remains unclear. V gave up 4 bases and J gave up 1 base, with 6 bases separating them. Germline assignment: CDR1 SGHNT and CDR2 YYREEE (reference sequence). The length of the CDR3 is 13 residues. The CDR3 protein is CASSLGSYNEQFF. DNA for the CDR3: TGTGCCAGCAGCCTCGGGTCCTACAATGAGCAGTTCTTC.

This clone was observed once. The chain is built from TRBV6-5 and TRBJ2-3, with D perhaps matching TRBD2 (6 bases). This CDR3 spans 15 amino acids. Trimming took 5 bases from V and 7 from J, leaving 19 bases between them. The germline gives CDR1 MNHEY, CDR2 SVGAGI. CDR3 sequence: CASSQPGLGTHTQYF. DNA for the CDR3: TGTGCCAGCAGTCAACCGGGACTTGGGACGCATACGCAGTATTTT.

Only one count was recorded for this clone. The chain carries TRBV5-1 and TRBJ2-2; 12 bases line up with TRBD2. In germline, CDR1 is SGHRS, CDR2 YFSETQ. The CDR3 sequence is 16 residues long. With V trimmed by 3 bases and J by 5 bases, 5 bases remained unmatched. The CDR3 DNA sequence: TGCGCCAGCAGCTCCTGGACTAGCGGGGAAACCGGGGAGCTGTTTTTT. Protein: CASSSWTSGETGELFF.

The chain combines TRBV5-5 with TRBJ2-7; 8 bases are shared with TRBD1. CDR1 and CDR2 (germline): SGHKS, YYEKEE (reference sequence). J gave up 10 bases and V 2 bases, and 5 bases lay outside the gene matches. This CDR3 is 12 amino acids long. CDR3 in DNA: TGTGCCAGCAGCTTCGGGACAGGACTTCAGTACTTC. Its translation: CASSFGTGLQYF.

The chain employs TRBV6-5 and TRBJ1-3, with D unresolved. The CDR3 length is 15 residues. Germline V CDR1 and CDR2: MNHEY, SVGAGI. The V end was cut by 5 bases, the J end by 0 bases, with 11 bases between. The CDR3 sequence is CASSREGLSGNTIYF. The CDR3 DNA reads as TGTGCCAGCAGTCGCGAGGGCCTCTCTGGAAACACCATATATTTT.

Remarks on this clone: At one end the junction does not follow the germline gene, possibly because of a read error. The J gene is TRBJ1-4, the V gene TRBV2; TRBD1 matches 10 bases. The germline V gene encodes CDR1 SNHLY and CDR2 FYNNEI. The CDR3 length is 14 residues. This CDR3 reads CASRTGGANEKLLF. CDR3 nucleotides: TGTGCCAGCAGGACAGGGGGCGCCAATGAAAAACTGCTTTTT.